The rows below give T cell receptor beta chains drawn from one sample of a study of response to subunit inactivated influenza vaccine. TCRdb passed the RT-PCR reads through MiXCR, listing each CDR3 protein once. The sample yields under 550,000 distinct CDR3 sequences, 6% to 9% seen once. The material sequenced was PBMCs from blood, taken roughly 24 months after vaccination. The receptors derive from a man aged 50 to 69 who received an inactivated influenza vaccine. CDR3s leave out the opening cysteine and the closing phenylalanine or tryptophan. Clone size is stated in some rows and not others, as once, few, many or a class when expanded.

size: few; J: TRBJ2-2; V: TRBV15; CDR3: ATSRGFGADGGELF
size: NA; J: TRBJ1-4; V: TRBV28; CDR3: ASSLFRANEKLF
size: few; J: TRBJ1-5; V: TRBV7-2; CDR3: ASSLGVSRRNQPQH
size: NA; J: TRBJ2-2; V: TRBV24-1; CDR3: ATSDLTGFVNTGELF
size: many; J: TRBJ2-7; V: TRBV7-8; CDR3: ASSLTAKWGLGSEQY
size: NA; J: TRBJ2-7; V: TRBV6-2/TRBV6-3; CDR3: ASRPRRSYEQY
size: NA; J: TRBJ1-5; V: TRBV7-8; CDR3: ASSLQGNRNQPQH
size: NA; J: TRBJ2-1; V: TRBV6-2/TRBV6-3; CDR3: ASSFPTSGRNYQSQF
size: NA; J: TRBJ2-1; V: TRBV4-1; CDR3: ASSQDVTSGRRNEQF
size: few; J: TRBJ2-7; V: TRBV12-3/TRBV12-4; CDR3: ASNGGPGYEQY
size: NA; J: TRBJ1-2; V: TRBV5-6; CDR3: ASSFWTRLTNYGYT
size: many; J: TRBJ2-1; V: TRBV11-2; CDR3: ASGEGNEQF
size: NA; J: TRBJ2-2; V: TRBV12-3/TRBV12-4; CDR3: ASSRDRAPGELF
size: NA; J: TRBJ2-7; V: TRBV18; CDR3: ASSPGLGLGTYEQY
size: many; J: TRBJ1-5; V: TRBV6-2/TRBV6-3; CDR3: ASVEYSNQPQH
size: NA; J: TRBJ2-2; V: TRBV20-1; CDR3: SAYRDGLNTGELF
size: many; J: TRBJ2-7; V: TRBV25-1; CDR3: ASSEPGQGAYEQY
size: few; J: TRBJ2-7; V: TRBV6-1; CDR3: ASRPGLGVAYEQY
size: NA; J: TRBJ1-4; V: TRBV7-2; CDR3: ASRWQGNEKLF
size: many; J: TRBJ2-3; V: TRBV5-1; CDR3: ASSLGGTGVTDTQY
size: few; J: TRBJ1-5; V: TRBV2; CDR3: ASMRQDNQPQH
size: few; J: TRBJ1-5; V: TRBV18; CDR3: ASSPSESNQPQH
size: NA; J: TRBJ2-5; V: TRBV19; CDR3: ATRQSRSAETQY
size: few; J: TRBJ2-7; V: TRBV7-9; CDR3: ASSFRDSHPYEQY
size: NA; J: TRBJ1-4; V: TRBV4-2; CDR3: ASSQEPRENEKLF
size: few; J: TRBJ2-7; V: TRBV5-1; CDR3: ASSRTSGGGSYEQY
size: many; J: TRBJ1-1; V: TRBV12-3/TRBV12-4; CDR3: ASSFTEAF
size: many; J: TRBJ2-7; V: TRBV20-1; CDR3: SAFRTSDYEQY
size: many; J: TRBJ2-7; V: TRBV7-9; CDR3: ASSLELGEQY
size: few; J: TRBJ2-5; V: TRBV10-3; CDR3: AISAPTGTEETQY
size: many; J: TRBJ2-7; V: TRBV4-3; CDR3: ASSQGLGAEQY
size: NA; J: TRBJ1-4; V: TRBV4-2; CDR3: ASSQGDRGPNEKLF
size: NA; J: TRBJ2-6; V: TRBV12-5; CDR3: ASGLGESSGANVLT
size: NA; J: TRBJ1-1; V: TRBV18; CDR3: ASSQDKNTEAF
size: NA; J: TRBJ1-1; V: TRBV5-1; CDR3: ASSLLGKSGTEAL
size: many; J: TRBJ2-6; V: TRBV20-1; CDR3: SARVFGSSGANVLT
size: many; J: TRBJ2-1; V: TRBV4-3; CDR3: ASSQAGLGAYNEQF
size: many; J: TRBJ2-7; V: TRBV5-1; CDR3: ASSSSGTEGGYEQY
size: few; J: TRBJ2-2; V: TRBV7-9; CDR3: ASSLARRDAGELF
size: NA; J: TRBJ2-5; V: TRBV10-3; CDR3: AISDTRGEETQY